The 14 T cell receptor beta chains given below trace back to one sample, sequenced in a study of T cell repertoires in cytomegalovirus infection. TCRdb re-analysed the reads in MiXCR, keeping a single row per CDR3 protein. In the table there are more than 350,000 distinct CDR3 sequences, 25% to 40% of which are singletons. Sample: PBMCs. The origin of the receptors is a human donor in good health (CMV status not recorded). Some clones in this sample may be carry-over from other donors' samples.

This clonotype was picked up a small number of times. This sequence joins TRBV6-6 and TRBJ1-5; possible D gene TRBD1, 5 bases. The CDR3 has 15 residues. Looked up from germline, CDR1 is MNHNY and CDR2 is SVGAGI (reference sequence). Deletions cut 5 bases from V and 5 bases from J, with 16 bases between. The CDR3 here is CASSRPGDVDQPQHF. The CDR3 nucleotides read TGTGCCAGCAGTCGGCCGGGGGACGTGGATCAGCCCCAGCATTTT.

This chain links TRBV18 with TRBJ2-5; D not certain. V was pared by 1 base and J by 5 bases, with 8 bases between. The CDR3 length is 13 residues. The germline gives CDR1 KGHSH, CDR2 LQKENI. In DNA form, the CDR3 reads TGTGCCAGCTCACCACTCGAGGCGGAGACCCAGTACTTC. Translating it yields CASSPLEAETQYF.

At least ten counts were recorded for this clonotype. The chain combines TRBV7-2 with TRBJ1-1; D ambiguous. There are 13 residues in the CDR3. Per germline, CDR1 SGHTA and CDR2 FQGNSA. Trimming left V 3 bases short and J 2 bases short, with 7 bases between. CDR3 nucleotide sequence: TGTGCCAGCAGCTTGCAGCCTAACACTGAAGCTTTCTTT. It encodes CASSLQPNTEAFF.

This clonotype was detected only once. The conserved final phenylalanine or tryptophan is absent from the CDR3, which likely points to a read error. The CDR3 here is CASSYDRNSNQPQHY. In DNA, the CDR3 is TGTGCCAGCAGTTACGACAGAAATAGCAATCAGCCCCAGCATTAT. This chain links TRBV6-8 with TRBJ1-5, with D possibly TRBD1 on 5 matching bases. This CDR3 has 15 residues. Trimming took 2 bases from V and 0 from J, leaving 8 bases between them. Germline V gives CDR1 MNHGY, CDR2 SAAAGT.

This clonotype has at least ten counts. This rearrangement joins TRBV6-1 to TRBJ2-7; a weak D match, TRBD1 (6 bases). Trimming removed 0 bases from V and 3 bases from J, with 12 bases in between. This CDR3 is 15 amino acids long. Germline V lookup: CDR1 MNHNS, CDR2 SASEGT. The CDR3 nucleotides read TGTGCCAGCAGTGAAGCTGACAGGAGCTACTACGAGCAGTACTTC. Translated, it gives CASSEADRSYYEQYF.

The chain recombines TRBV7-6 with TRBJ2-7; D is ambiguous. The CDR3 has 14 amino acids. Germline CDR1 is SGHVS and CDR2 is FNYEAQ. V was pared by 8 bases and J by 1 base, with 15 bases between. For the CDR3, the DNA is TGTGCCAGCCGTCACTCGGTCGGTTCCTACGAGCAGTACTTC. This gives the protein CASRHSVGSYEQYF.

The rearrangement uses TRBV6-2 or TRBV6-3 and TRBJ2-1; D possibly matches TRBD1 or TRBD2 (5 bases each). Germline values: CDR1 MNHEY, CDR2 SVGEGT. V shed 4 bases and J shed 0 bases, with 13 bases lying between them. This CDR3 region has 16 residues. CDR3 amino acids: CASSSWGTVSYNEQFF. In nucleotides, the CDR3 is TGTGCCAGCAGTTCTTGGGGGACGGTCTCCTACAATGAGCAGTTCTTC.

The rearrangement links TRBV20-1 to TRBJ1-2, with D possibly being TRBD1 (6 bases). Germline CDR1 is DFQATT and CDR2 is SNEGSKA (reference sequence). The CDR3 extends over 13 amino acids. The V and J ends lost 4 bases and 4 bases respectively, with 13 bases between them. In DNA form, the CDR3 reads TGCAGTGCTAAACAGGGTCCCCCCTATGGCTACACCTTC. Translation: CSAKQGPPYGYTF.

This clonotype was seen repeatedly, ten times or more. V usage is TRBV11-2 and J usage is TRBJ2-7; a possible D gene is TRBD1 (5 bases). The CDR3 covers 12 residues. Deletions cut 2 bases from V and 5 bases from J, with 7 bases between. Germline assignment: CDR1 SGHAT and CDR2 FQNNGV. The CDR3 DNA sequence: TGTGCCAGCAGCTTACAGGGCGACGAGCAGTACTTC. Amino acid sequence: CASSLQGDEQYF.

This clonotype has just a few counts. CDR3 in amino acids: CASSEVSTSSPLHF. CDR3 sequence (DNA): TGTGCCAGCAGCGAGGTTTCGACAAGTTCACCCCTCCACTTT. The V gene is TRBV6-2 or TRBV6-3, the J gene TRBJ1-6; no reliable D call. The CDR3 has 14 residues. The germline CDR1 and CDR2 sequences are MNHEY and SVGEGT. The V end lost 6 bases, the J end lost 9 bases, and 15 bases lay between the germline ends.

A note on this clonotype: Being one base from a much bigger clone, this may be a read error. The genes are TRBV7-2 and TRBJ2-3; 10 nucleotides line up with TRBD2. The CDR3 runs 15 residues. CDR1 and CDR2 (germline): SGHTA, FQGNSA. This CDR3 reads CSSSSGLAAPDTQYF. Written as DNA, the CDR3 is TGTTCCAGCAGCTCCGGACTAGCGGCGCCAGATACGCAGTATTTT.

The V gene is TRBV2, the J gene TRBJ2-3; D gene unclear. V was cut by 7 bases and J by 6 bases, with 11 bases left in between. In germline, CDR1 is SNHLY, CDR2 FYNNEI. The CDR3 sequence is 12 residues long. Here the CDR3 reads CASKWVLDTQYF. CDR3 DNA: TGTGCCAGCAAATGGGTTTTGGATACGCAGTATTTT.

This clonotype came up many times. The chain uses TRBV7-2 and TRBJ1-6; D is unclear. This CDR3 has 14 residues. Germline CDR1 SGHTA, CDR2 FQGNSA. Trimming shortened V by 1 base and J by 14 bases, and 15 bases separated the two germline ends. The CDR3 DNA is TGTGCCAGCAGCTTAGTTGTGACCGGCACAACCCTCCACTTT. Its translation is CASSLVVTGTTLHF.

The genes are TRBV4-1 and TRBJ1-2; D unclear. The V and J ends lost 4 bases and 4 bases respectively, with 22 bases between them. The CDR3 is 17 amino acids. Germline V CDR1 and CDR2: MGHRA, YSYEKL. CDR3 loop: CASSLRFSTLQTYGYTF. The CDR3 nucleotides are TGCGCCAGCAGCCTCCGTTTTTCCACGCTACAGACCTATGGCTACACCTTC.